One T cell receptor beta chain is described in this entry. Its cognate antigen is unknown. The junction and the germline gene differ at one end; a read error may be behind it. Within the sample, other DNA sequences also encode this same CDR3. Stated treatment: oral pan-JAK inhibitor, 5-10 mg twice daily. Collected material from alopecia areata patients comprised lesional scalp punch biopsies and peripheral blood. Germline V gene sequence: CDR1 SQVTM, CDR2 ANQGSEA. This CDR3 has 13 amino acids. The data were taken from a study of CD8+ T cells in alopecia areata. Study context: Patients remained on tofacitinib for 6 to 18 months and then went 6 months without it. The share of scalp area affected provided the severity score for treated patients. Whole-study results and caveats: The study found tofacitinib significantly decreased scalp clonality and expanded CD8+ clones among the top 100.

After isolation, RNA underwent reverse transcription to generate cDNA as the sequencing template. The table came from immunoSEQ multiplex PCR; TCRdb's copy has only in-frame clones and leaves some out. The table includes about 180,000 clones, about 55% detected once. This sequence joins TRBV29-1 and TRBJ2-5; D is ambiguous. This receptor was identified in a human donor with alopecia areata. Here the sequenced sample was CD8+ T cells sorted from blood, taken at week 24, from a patient treated with tofacitinib. Written as DNA, the CDR3 is TGCAGCGTTGAGGCAAGCTACCAGGAGACCCAGTACTTC. It specifies CSVEASYQETQYF.